The clone carrying this TCR beta chain was picked up many times. This specimen comes from a study of Graves' ophthalmopathy and Graves' hyperthyroidism. The germline CDR1 and CDR2 sequences are MDHEN and SYDVKM. V lost 8 bases, J lost 6 bases, and 12 bases stayed unmatched. The CDR3 is 14 amino acids. The study amplified TCR beta CDR3 regions using RNA transcripts. RT-PCR with HTBI primers came first, then second-round multiplex PCR. TCRdb analysed the multiplex PCR reads with MiXCR anew, one entry per CDR3 protein. The sample shows more than 300,000 distinct CDR3 sequences, about 17% of them seen only once.

The material sequenced was peripheral blood. The chain employs TRBV28 and TRBJ2-5; 7 bases fit TRBD2. The receptor was derived from an adult woman with stable Graves' hyperthyroidism. The CDR3 nucleotides are TGTGCCAGCCACTGGGCTGCGGGAGAAAAGACCCAGTACTTC. As protein: CASHWAAGEKTQYF.